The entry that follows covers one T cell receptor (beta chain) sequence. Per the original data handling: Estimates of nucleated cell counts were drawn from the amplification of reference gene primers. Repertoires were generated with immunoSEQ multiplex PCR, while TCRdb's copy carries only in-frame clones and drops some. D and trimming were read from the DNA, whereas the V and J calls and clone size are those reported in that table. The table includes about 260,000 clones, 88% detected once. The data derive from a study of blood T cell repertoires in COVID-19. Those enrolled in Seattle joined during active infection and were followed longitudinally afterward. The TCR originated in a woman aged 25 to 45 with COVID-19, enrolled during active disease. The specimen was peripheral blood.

This chain's CDR3 is CASSEHGSGGPETQYF. The CDR3 nucleotides are TGTGCCAGCAGTGAACACGGCTCAGGGGGCCCAGAGACCCAGTACTTC. V is TRBV2 and J is TRBJ2-5; 8 positions match TRBD1. Germline V gene data show CDR1 as SNHLY and CDR2 as FYNNEI. The CDR3 loop spans 16 amino acids. With V trimmed by 2 bases and J by 4 bases, 9 bases remained unmatched.